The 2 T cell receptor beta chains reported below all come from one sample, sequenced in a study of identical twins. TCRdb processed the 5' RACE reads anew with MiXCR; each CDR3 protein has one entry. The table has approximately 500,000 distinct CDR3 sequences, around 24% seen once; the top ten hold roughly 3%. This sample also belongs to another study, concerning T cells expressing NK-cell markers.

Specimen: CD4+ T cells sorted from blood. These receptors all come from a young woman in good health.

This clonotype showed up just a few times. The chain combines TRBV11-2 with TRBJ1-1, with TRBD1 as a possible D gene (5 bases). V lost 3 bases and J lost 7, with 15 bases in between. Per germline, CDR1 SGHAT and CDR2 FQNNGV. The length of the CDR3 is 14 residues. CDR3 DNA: TGTGCCAGCAGCTTTCTTTCGGGGGGGATTGAAGCTTTCTTT. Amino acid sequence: CASSFLSGGIEAFF.

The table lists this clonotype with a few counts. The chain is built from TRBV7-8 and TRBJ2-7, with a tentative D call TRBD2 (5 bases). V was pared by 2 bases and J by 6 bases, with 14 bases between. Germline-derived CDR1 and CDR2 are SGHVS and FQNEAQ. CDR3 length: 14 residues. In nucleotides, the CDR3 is TGTGCCAGCAGCTTATCTACTGTCAGCGGCGAGCAGTACTTC. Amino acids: CASSLSTVSGEQYF. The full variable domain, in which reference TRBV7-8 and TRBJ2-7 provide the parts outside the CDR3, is GAGVSQSPRYKVAKRGQDVALRCDPISGHVSLFWYQQALGQGPEFLTYFQNEAQLDKSGLPSDRFFAERPEGSVSTLKIQRTQQEDSAVYLCASSLSTVSGEQYFGPGTRLTVT.